One and the same sample provided the 11 T cell receptor beta chains below, sequenced in a study of shared clonotypes between healthy human individuals. TCRdb's table, derived via immunoSEQ multiplex PCR, lists solely in-frame clones and lacks some. The sample includes over 800,000 clones, about 92% of them seen just once. Naive CD8 populations comprised CD45RO-negative cells positively selected for CCR7, excluding terminally differentiated effector memory CD45RA+ cells. What was sequenced was naive CD8+ T cells sorted from blood. The receptors come from a man aged 25-45 years in good health.

The genes are TRBV7-9 and TRBJ2-1; a weak D match, TRBD2 (5 bases). CDR1 and CDR2 (germline): SEHNR, FQNEAQ (reference sequence). The CDR3 sequence is 18 residues long. Trimming pared 7 bases from V and 1 base from J, leaving 23 bases between. The CDR3 DNA follows: TGTGCCAGCACCCCACCAATACCCGGGGAACCTTCCTACAATGAGCAGTTCTTC. Protein sequence: CASTPPIPGEPSYNEQFF.

As for this clone: The same CDR3 arises from other DNA sequences in this sample as well. The V and J genes are TRBV5-8 and TRBJ2-5; 11 nucleotides agree with TRBD2. Germline CDR1 reads SGHTS; CDR2 reads YDEGEE. Trimming at V came to 4 bases and at J to 5 bases, leaving 7 bases not matched to a gene. This CDR3 contains 15 residues. CDR3 DNA: TGTGCCAGCAGCAGTGGGACTAGCGGCGAGGAGACCCAGTACTTC. Protein: CASSSGTSGEETQYF.

The chain uses TRBV27 and TRBJ2-7; 7 positions match TRBD1. Per the germline V gene, CDR1 is MNHEY and CDR2 is SMNVEV (reference sequence). V shed 3 bases and J 6 bases; nucleotides not matched to a gene: 8. The CDR3 loop spans 14 amino acids. The CDR3 bases are TGTGCCAGCAGTTTGAGGGACAGACTTTCCGAGCAGTACTTC. This codes for CASSLRDRLSEQYF.

The genes are TRBV7-9 and TRBJ1-1, with a weak D call TRBD1 (6 bases). V was shortened by 4 bases and J by 5 bases, with 17 bases between the two germline ends. Germline CDR1 reads SEHNR; CDR2 reads FQNEAQ (reference sequence). CDR3 length: 15 residues. The CDR3 DNA reads TGTGCCAGCAGCTCCGGAACAGGGCCGGGGACTGAAGCTTTCTTT. It encodes CASSSGTGPGTEAFF. The full variable domain, in which reference TRBV7-9 and TRBJ1-1 provide the parts outside the CDR3, is DTGVSQNPRHKITKRGQNVTFRCDPISEHNRLYWYRQTLGQGPEFLTYFQNEAQLEKSRLLSDRFSAERPKGSFSTLEIQRTEQGDSAMYLCASSSGTGPGTEAFFGQGTRLTVV.

The gene calls are TRBV10-1 and TRBJ1-4, with TRBD1 as a possible D gene (5 bases). The CDR3 consists of 14 residues. V lost 6 bases, J lost 8 bases, and 16 bases lay in between. Germline values: CDR1 WNHNN, CDR2 SYGVQD (reference sequence). CDR3 sequence (DNA): TGCGCCAGCAGCGAAACAGGCGATGGCGAAAAACTGTTTTTT. Protein sequence: CASSETGDGEKLFF.

The chain joins TRBV27 to TRBJ2-7; tentatively, D is TRBD2 (5 bases). Trimming shortened V by 2 bases and J by 3 bases, and 14 bases separated the two germline ends. CDR1 MNHEY and CDR2 SMNVEV come from the germline V gene (reference sequence). This CDR3 is 15 amino acids long. The chain's CDR3 is CASSLDSGIDYEQYF. CDR3 nucleotide sequence: TGTGCCAGCAGTTTAGATTCCGGGATAGACTACGAGCAGTACTTC.

The chain uses TRBV30 and TRBJ1-5, with D possibly matching TRBD1 (5 bases). V was clipped by 3 bases and J by 4 bases, with 16 bases between them. This CDR3 has 15 amino acids. Germline V gives CDR1 GTSNPN, CDR2 SVGIG (reference sequence). CDR3 sequence (DNA): TGTGCCTGGAGCTTAGGGGTTGTCAGTAATCAGCCCCAGCATTTT. Amino acids: CAWSLGVVSNQPQHF.

This chain uses TRBV19 with TRBJ2-1; the match to TRBD2 covers 11 bases. Per the germline V gene, CDR1 is LNHDA and CDR2 is SQIVND (reference sequence). The V segment lost 4 bases and the J segment 4 bases; nucleotides outside the gene matches: 3. This CDR3 has 15 amino acids. The CDR3 DNA is TGTGCCAGTAGTAGGGGACTAGCGGCGTACAATGAGCAGTTCTTC. Amino acid sequence: CASSRGLAAYNEQFF. Full variable domain (outside the CDR3, taken from reference TRBV19 and TRBJ2-1): DGGITQSPKYLFRKEGQNVTLSCEQNLNHDAMYWYRQDPGQGLRLIYYSQIVNDFQKGDIAEGYSVSREKKESFPLTVTSAQKNPTAFYLCASSRGLAAYNEQFFGPGTRLTVL.

The V gene is TRBV5-1, the J gene TRBJ2-7; 11 nucleotides align to TRBD2. Germline loops: CDR1 SGHRS, CDR2 YFSETQ. V shed 2 bases, J shed 2 bases, and the junction held 3 bases outside the gene matches. The CDR3 runs to 15 residues. This CDR3 reads CASSFTSGGAYEQYF. CDR3 in DNA: TGCGCCAGCAGCTTTACTAGCGGGGGTGCCTACGAGCAGTACTTC.

This chain joins TRBV4-3 and TRBJ2-1, with D unclear. Trimming pared 1 base from V and 0 bases from J, leaving 4 bases between. In germline, CDR1 is LGHNA, CDR2 YSLEER. The CDR3 covers 14 residues. CDR3 sequence reads: CASSQGSSYNEQFF. The CDR3 nucleotides read TGCGCCAGCAGCCAAGGGTCCTCCTACAATGAGCAGTTCTTC.

The V and J genes are TRBV4-1 and TRBJ2-7; tentative D call: TRBD2 (6 bases). V gave up 1 base and J gave up 6 bases, with 10 bases separating them. CDR1 is MGHRA and CDR2 is YSYEKL in the germline V gene. CDR3 length equals 13 residues. The CDR3 DNA is TGCGCCAGCAGCCAAGTTCTAGCGTTCGAGCAGTACTTC. Residues: CASSQVLAFEQYF.